Listed below are T cell receptor beta chains from one sample, sequenced in a study of blood T cell repertoires in COVID-19. Profiling relied on immunoSEQ multiplex PCR, and the TCRdb table lists in-frame clones only, not all of them. The data show 100,000 to 150,000 clones, 88% seen once. The material sequenced was peripheral blood. These receptors were taken from a woman of 80 years or more with acute or convalescent COVID-19. The CDR3 runs from the conserved cysteine through the conserved F or W. Each record gives: clone size, J gene, D gene, V gene, CDR3 protein, CDR3 DNA. A D gene is named only where the DNA matches it firmly. Some rows mark clone size as missing; the rest say once, few, many or name a class of expanded clone.

size: NA
J: TRBJ1-3
D: NA
V: TRBV10-3
CDR3: CAISESPLQVPSGNTIYF
DNA: TGTGCCATCAGTGAGTCGCCCCTACAGGTACCCTCTGGAAACACCATATATTTT

size: NA
J: TRBJ2-3
D: TRBD2
V: TRBV18
CDR3: CASSQNSGSTDTQYF
DNA: TGTGCCAGCTCCCAAAATAGCGGGAGCACAGATACGCAGTATTTT

size: few
J: TRBJ1-1
D: NA
V: TRBV6-5
CDR3: CASSYDRRAFF
DNA: TGTGCCAGCAGTTACGACAGAAGAGCTTTCTTT

size: once
J: TRBJ1-2
D: NA
V: TRBV5-1
CDR3: CASSPTANNYGYTF
DNA: TGCGCCAGCAGCCCGACAGCTAACAACTATGGCTACACCTTC

size: NA
J: TRBJ1-3
D: NA
V: TRBV19
CDR3: CASTTPGQLSSGNTIYF
DNA: TGTGCCAGTACCACTCCGGGACAACTCAGCTCTGGAAACACCATATATTTT

size: once
J: TRBJ2-5
D: TRBD2
V: TRBV7-9
CDR3: CASSRTSGGETQYF
DNA: TGTGCCAGCAGCCGGACTAGCGGGGGTGAGACCCAGTACTTC

size: NA
J: TRBJ1-2
D: NA
V: TRBV5-4
CDR3: CASSLRLENYGYTF
DNA: TGTGCCAGCAGCCTGAGGCTTGAGAACTATGGCTACACCTTC

size: NA
J: TRBJ2-5
D: TRBD2
V: TRBV19
CDR3: CASSISGTSGSRETQYF
DNA: TGTGCCAGTAGTATCTCCGGGACTAGCGGGAGTCGGGAGACCCAGTACTTC

size: NA
J: TRBJ1-2
D: NA
V: TRBV5-6
CDR3: CASSYRANYGYTF
DNA: TGTGCCAGCAGCTACAGGGCTAACTATGGCTACACCTTC

size: NA
J: TRBJ1-4
D: TRBD1
V: TRBV4-2
CDR3: CASSHRGTGGASNEKLFF
DNA: TGTGCCAGCAGCCACCGGGGGACAGGGGGCGCCTCTAATGAAAAACTGTTTTTT

size: few
J: TRBJ1-1
D: TRBD1
V: TRBV18
CDR3: CASSPNQGQGGTEAFF
DNA: TGTGCCAGCTCACCAAACCAAGGACAGGGAGGTACTGAAGCTTTCTTT

size: NA
J: TRBJ2-7
D: TRBD2
V: TRBV7-2
CDR3: CASSLEGGEGYEQYF
DNA: TGTGCCAGCAGCTTAGAGGGTGGGGAGGGCTACGAGCAGTACTTC

size: few
J: TRBJ2-1
D: TRBD2
V: TRBV6-2/TRBV6-3
CDR3: CASSSILGLVSYNEQFF
DNA: TGTGCCAGCAGTTCAATACTCGGACTAGTATCCTACAATGAGCAGTTCTTC

size: NA
J: TRBJ1-5
D: NA
V: TRBV7-6
CDR3: CASSLQQGQPQHF
DNA: TGTGCCAGCAGCTTACAACAGGGTCAGCCCCAGCATTTT

size: NA
J: TRBJ2-7
D: TRBD2
V: TRBV27
CDR3: CASSLRGLSAYEQYF
DNA: TGTGCCAGCAGTTTGAGGGGACTATCCGCCTACGAGCAGTACTTC

size: NA
J: TRBJ1-6
D: TRBD1
V: TRBV27
CDR3: CASSTSTGYNSPLHF
DNA: TGTGCCAGCAGCACCTCGACAGGGTATAATTCACCCCTCCACTTT

size: NA
J: TRBJ2-2
D: TRBD2
V: TRBV19
CDR3: CASSITGTRLAGDGELFF
DNA: TGTGCCAGTAGTATAACTGGGACAAGACTAGCGGGAGACGGGGAGCTGTTTTTT

size: few
J: TRBJ2-7
D: NA
V: TRBV6-2/TRBV6-3
CDR3: CASSYSRQESGEQYF
DNA: TGTGCCAGCAGTTACTCACGACAGGAATCCGGCGAGCAGTACTTC

size: NA
J: TRBJ2-7
D: TRBD1
V: TRBV7-8
CDR3: CASSPKQGGRGNEQYF
DNA: TGTGCCAGCAGCCCCAAACAGGGGGGCAGGGGAAACGAGCAGTACTTC

size: NA
J: TRBJ2-3
D: NA
V: TRBV5-1
CDR3: CASSQGSGRHTDTQYF
DNA: TGCGCCAGCAGCCAGGGGAGCGGACGGCACACAGATACGCAGTATTTT

size: NA
J: TRBJ1-6
D: TRBD1
V: TRBV27
CDR3: CASSSPGTGNSPLHF
DNA: TGTGCCAGCAGTTCTCCCGGGACAGGGAATTCACCCCTCCACTTT

size: NA
J: TRBJ1-4
D: TRBD1
V: TRBV7-9
CDR3: CASSPGTGVEKLFF
DNA: TGTGCCAGCAGCCCCGGGACAGGGGTTGAAAAACTGTTTTTT

size: NA
J: TRBJ1-6
D: NA
V: TRBV6-2/TRBV6-3
CDR3: CASSYRDTANWALHF
DNA: TGTGCCAGCAGTTACCGGGACACAGCTAATTGGGCCCTCCACTTT

size: NA
J: TRBJ2-1
D: TRBD2
V: TRBV9
CDR3: CASSVVASGSWNEQFF
DNA: TGTGCCAGCAGCGTAGTAGCCAGCGGGAGTTGGAATGAGCAGTTCTTC

size: NA
J: TRBJ2-7
D: NA
V: TRBV5-4
CDR3: CASSPVRQPSYEQYF
DNA: TGTGCCAGCAGCCCGGTCCGACAGCCCTCCTACGAGCAGTACTTC

size: NA
J: TRBJ2-7
D: NA
V: TRBV2
CDR3: CASSEAEAEPLNEQYF
DNA: TGTGCCAGCAGTGAAGCAGAGGCGGAGCCCCTGAACGAGCAGTACTTC

size: NA
J: TRBJ1-3
D: TRBD1
V: TRBV2
CDR3: CASLVEHRGTASGNTIYF
DNA: TGTGCCAGCCTTGTGGAGCACAGGGGTACCGCCTCTGGAAACACCATATATTTT

size: NA
J: TRBJ1-1
D: NA
V: TRBV5-1
CDR3: CASSYSSNTEAFF
DNA: TGCGCCAGCAGCTACAGCAGCAACACTGAAGCTTTCTTT

size: NA
J: TRBJ1-6
D: NA
V: TRBV2
CDR3: CASNRVGNSPLHF
DNA: TGTGCCAGCAACAGGGTTGGTAATTCACCCCTCCACTTT

size: NA
J: TRBJ1-1
D: NA
V: TRBV7-9
CDR3: CASSLRGGAMGEAFF
DNA: TGTGCCAGCAGCTTAAGGGGGGGCGCTATGGGTGAAGCTTTCTTT

size: NA
J: TRBJ1-2
D: NA
V: TRBV7-2
CDR3: CASSPPGAGDGYTF
DNA: TGTGCCAGCAGCCCACCCGGGGCAGGGGATGGCTACACCTTC

size: NA
J: TRBJ2-7
D: TRBD2
V: TRBV27
CDR3: CASSAPGLASEQYF
DNA: TGTGCCAGCAGTGCCCCGGGACTAGCGAGTGAGCAGTACTTC

size: few
J: TRBJ1-2
D: NA
V: TRBV5-5
CDR3: CASSVGVLRGRAYGYTF
DNA: TGTGCCAGCAGTGTGGGGGTCTTGCGGGGCCGTGCCTATGGCTACACCTTC

size: NA
J: TRBJ2-1
D: TRBD2
V: TRBV27
CDR3: CASSTLPSGTSGRHEQFF
DNA: TGTGCCAGCAGTACACTCCCTTCCGGGACTAGCGGTAGGCATGAGCAGTTCTTC

size: NA
J: TRBJ2-5
D: TRBD2
V: TRBV6-5
CDR3: CATDLAGAQETQYF
DNA: TGTGCCACGGACTTAGCGGGGGCCCAAGAGACCCAGTACTTC

size: NA
J: TRBJ1-2
D: TRBD1
V: TRBV5-4
CDR3: CASSLGGTGGRGNYGYTF
DNA: TGTGCCAGCAGCTTGGGCGGGACAGGGGGCCGAGGTAACTATGGCTACACCTTC

size: NA
J: TRBJ2-7
D: NA
V: TRBV2
CDR3: CASSEGRSAYEQYF
DNA: TGTGCCAGCAGTGAAGGCCGGTCGGCCTACGAGCAGTACTTC

size: few
J: TRBJ1-3
D: NA
V: TRBV5-1
CDR3: CASSLSYRDSGNTIYF
DNA: TGCGCCAGCAGCTTGTCGTACAGGGACTCTGGAAACACCATATATTTT